This is a list of T cell receptor beta chains from one sample in a study of blood T cell repertoires in COVID-19. Using immunoSEQ multiplex PCR, the repertoire was profiled, and TCRdb retains in-frame clones only, with some absent. There are over 300,000 clones in the sample; about 90% occur only once, and approximately 7% lies in the top ten. Sample: peripheral blood. These receptors were taken from a man aged 18 to 30 with active or convalescent COVID-19. The CDR3 runs from the conserved cysteine through the conserved F or W. Fields, in order: J gene, V gene, D gene, clone size, CDR3 DNA, CDR3 protein. The D gene is left open where the match is weak. Rows may omit the clone size; those that give it use once, few, many or a size class.

>TRBJ1-2|TRBV4-2|NA|NA
TGTGCCAGCAGCCCCGGGACACTTCGTACTAACTATGGCTACACCTTC
CASSPGTLRTNYGYTF
>TRBJ1-1|TRBV6-5|NA|NA
TGTGCCAGCAGGGACAACAGGTATTCCTCTGAAGCTTTCTTT
CASRDNRYSSEAFF
>TRBJ2-3|TRBV4-1|TRBD1|NA
TGCGCCAGCAGCCAAGGCAGGTGGCAGGGGGCAGATACGCAGTATTTT
CASSQGRWQGADTQYF
>TRBJ1-3|TRBV6-7|TRBD1|NA
TGTGCCAGCAGTTCAGCGACAGGGCCTGGAAACACCATATATTTT
CASSSATGPGNTIYF
>TRBJ2-7|TRBV10-3|TRBD1|NA
TGTGCCATCAGAACGGGTACAGGGGTGAACTACGAGCAGTACTTC
CAIRTGTGVNYEQYF
>TRBJ2-3|TRBV4-3|TRBD2|once
TGCGCCAGCAGCCGCGGGGCACTAGCGGGCACAGATACGCAGTATTTT
CASSRGALAGTDTQYF
>TRBJ1-1|TRBV28|TRBD1|once
TGTGCCAGCAGTCCCAATTACAGGGGTCCCACTGAAGCTTTCTTT
CASSPNYRGPTEAFF
>TRBJ1-5|TRBV25-1|NA|NA
TGTGCCAGCAGTGAGGGGCGGGGGTGGCCCCAGCATTTT
CASSEGRGWPQHF
>TRBJ2-1|TRBV7-3|NA|once
TGTGCCAGCAGCTTTACAGGCATCTCCCTCTACAATGAGCAGTTCTTC
CASSFTGISLYNEQFF
>TRBJ1-1|TRBV6-1|NA|few
TGTGCCAGCAGTGAAGAATGGGGCGAAGCTTTCTTT
CASSEEWGEAFF
>TRBJ1-3|TRBV2|NA|NA
TGTGCCAGCGGGGGACTGGTCTCTGGAAACACCATATATTTT
CASGGLVSGNTIYF
>TRBJ2-7|TRBV28|TRBD2|NA
TGTGCCAGCAGTTTCCCTAGCGGGGGTGTAGGGGCGTACGAGCAGTACTTC
CASSFPSGGVGAYEQYF
>TRBJ2-4|TRBV6-2/TRBV6-3|TRBD2|NA
TGTGCCAGCAGCCAACTAGCGGGGGGGCTTGGAAACATTCAGTACTTC
CASSQLAGGLGNIQYF
>TRBJ1-2|TRBV6-5|NA|NA
TGTGCCAGCAGAGGGACATCCTCTAACTATGGCTACACCTTC
CASRGTSSNYGYTF
>TRBJ2-6|TRBV18|TRBD1|NA
TGTGCCAGCTCACCACAGACAGGGCCCTCTGGGGCCAACGTCCTGACTTTC
CASSPQTGPSGANVLTF
>TRBJ2-7|TRBV9|TRBD2|NA
TGTGCCAGCAGCGTATCGGGGGAGGGTTCCTACGAGCAGTACTTC
CASSVSGEGSYEQYF
>TRBJ1-5|TRBV6-5|TRBD1|few
TGTGCCAGCAGTCGACAGGGGAATAATCAGCCCCAGCATTTT
CASSRQGNNQPQHF
>TRBJ2-5|TRBV28|NA|NA
TGTGCCAGCAGCCCCCCCCGGGGAAGACAAGAGACCCAGTACTTC
CASSPPRGRQETQYF
>TRBJ1-2|TRBV5-6|NA|NA
TGTGCCAGCAGCTTGGGCCCCAGATATGGCTACACCTTC
CASSLGPRYGYTF
>TRBJ2-7|TRBV28|TRBD2|NA
TGTGCCAGCAGGGTACTAGCGGGAGGGGGAGAGCAGTACTTC
CASRVLAGGGEQYF
>TRBJ2-6|TRBV27|NA|NA
TGTGCCAGCAGTGGAAGGCCCGGGTCCTCTGGGGCCAACGTGCTGACTTTC
CASSGRPGSSGANVLTF
>TRBJ2-2|TRBV15|NA|NA
TGTGCCACCAGCAGACTAGGGAGGCCCGGGGAGCTGTTTTTT
CATSRLGRPGELFF
>TRBJ1-1|TRBV7-9|NA|NA
TGTGCCAGCAGCTTCCATGTGAACACTGAAGCTTTCTTT
CASSFHVNTEAFF